This entry lists 18 T cell receptor beta chains sequenced from one sample in a study of spatial heterogeneity in lung cancer. The time point denotes: sample taken at primary tumor resection. TCRdb ran MiXCR on the 5' RACE reads and lists one entry per CDR3 protein. The repertoire consists of around 18,000 distinct CDR3 sequences, with 5.5% to 6% occurring once and the leading ten covering 9% to 12%. Study findings and constraints: Tumor mutation count correlated with how many alpha and beta TCRs expanded intratumorally.

These receptors' antigens are unknown. This material consisted of lung tumor tissue, taken at surgery. These receptors all stem from a female donor with early-stage non-small cell lung cancer.

At least ten counts were recorded for this clonotype. This rearrangement joins TRBV5-1 to TRBJ1-2; D perhaps matches TRBD1 (5 bases). The germline V gene encodes CDR1 SGHRS and CDR2 YFSETQ. V was cut by 4 bases and J by 5 bases, with 18 bases left in between. The CDR3 runs 15 residues. CDR3 DNA sequence: TGCGCCAGCAGCCTAAACCCGGACATTCCTTATGGCTACACCTTC. Its translation: CASSLNPDIPYGYTF.

This clonotype was observed at least ten times. V gene TRBV7-2 combines with J gene TRBJ2-2; 7 bases map to TRBD2. This CDR3 has 13 residues. CDR1 and CDR2 (germline): SGHTA, FQGNSA. The V gene end was trimmed by 5 bases and the J gene end by 6 bases; junction bases not matched to a gene: 3. The CDR3 DNA follows: TGTGCCAGCAGCCAGGCGGGGGCCGGGGAGCTGTTTTTT. Translated, it gives CASSQAGAGELFF. Full variable domain (remainder filled in from reference TRBV7-2 and TRBJ2-2): GAGVSQSPSNKVTEKGKDVELRCDPISGHTALYWYRQSLGQGLEFLIYFQGNSAPDKSGLPSDRFSAERTGGSVSTLTIQRTQQEDSAVYLCASSQAGAGELFFGEGSRLTVL.

This clonotype was observed a few times. At one end the junction does not follow the germline gene, possibly because of a read error. The J gene is TRBJ2-7, the V gene TRBV7-2, with 7 bases aligning to TRBD2. The CDR3 is made up of 14 amino acids. In germline, CDR1 is SGHTA, CDR2 FQGNSA. The CDR3 here is CASSLARGRREQYF. The CDR3 DNA sequence: TGTGCAAGCAGCTTAGCGCGGGGGAGGCGGGAGCAGTACTTC.

This clonotype showed up many times. This chain connects TRBV28 to TRBJ2-1; D could derive from TRBD1 or TRBD2 (6 bases each). The CDR3 totals 16 residues. V was shortened by 6 bases and J by 4 bases, with 19 bases between the two germline ends. From germline, CDR1 is MDHEN and CDR2 SYDVKM. CDR3 region: CASRVRRDKPYNEQFF. Here the CDR3 DNA reads TGTGCCAGCAGGGTTCGGAGGGACAAACCTTACAATGAGCAGTTCTTC.

This clonotype appeared many times. This chain connects TRBV5-1 to TRBJ2-7; the D gene could be TRBD1 or TRBD2 (6 bases each). Per germline, CDR1 SGHRS and CDR2 YFSETQ. The ends were cut back, 1 base at V and 6 bases at J, with 11 bases in the middle. The CDR3 has 13 amino acids. Here the CDR3 DNA reads TGCGCCAGCAGCTTGAGGGGGGTCGGCGAGCAGTACTTC. Amino acids: CASSLRGVGEQYF.

The rearrangement uses TRBV5-1 and TRBJ2-3; 8 nucleotides line up with TRBD1. Per germline, CDR1 SGHRS and CDR2 YFSETQ. J lost 2 bases, V lost 4 bases, and 6 bases had no gene match. This CDR3 is 15 amino acids long. This CDR3 is CASSRDRHYTDTQYF. The CDR3 DNA reads as TGCGCCAGCAGCCGGGACAGGCATTACACAGATACGCAGTATTTT. Using reference TRBV5-1 and TRBJ2-3 for the parts outside the CDR3, the full variable domain is KAGVTQTPRYLIKTRGQQVTLSCSPISGHRSVSWYQQTPGQGLQFLFEYFSETQRNKGNFPGRFSGRQFSNSRSEMNVSTLELGDSALYLCASSRDRHYTDTQYFGPGTRLTVL.

This clonotype has more than one count but fewer than ten. This chain connects TRBV20-1 to TRBJ2-1, with D possibly TRBD2 on 5 matching bases. This CDR3 has 13 residues. Trimming left V 5 bases short and J 6 bases short, with 14 bases between. In germline, CDR1 is DFQATT, CDR2 SNEGSKA (reference sequence). Written as DNA, the CDR3 is TGCAGTGCTTGGGGAGAGGTTTCCAATGAGCAGTTCTTC. This gives the protein CSAWGEVSNEQFF.

The chain couples TRBV5-1 to TRBJ1-1, with TRBD1 matching 9 bases. This CDR3 is 15 amino acids long. From germline, CDR1 is SGHRS and CDR2 YFSETQ. J lost 3 bases, V lost 0 bases, and 3 bases had no gene match. The CDR3 DNA reads TGCGCCAGCAGCTTGGGGGACAGGGCCCACACTGAAGCTTTCTTT. Protein sequence: CASSLGDRAHTEAFF.

This CDR3 is CASRTPGQGVETQYF. CDR3 DNA sequence: TGTGCCAGCAGAACGCCGGGACAGGGAGTAGAGACCCAGTACTTC. The V and J genes are TRBV6-6 and TRBJ2-5, with TRBD1 matching over 9 bases. This CDR3 is built from 15 residues. The V and J ends lost 6 bases and 4 bases, in that order; junction bases with no gene match: 9. CDR1 is MNHNY, CDR2 SVGAGI, per germline (reference sequence).

This clonotype was seen many times. The chain links TRBV12-3 or TRBV12-4 to TRBJ2-6; D not resolved. Trimming stripped 6 bases from V and 2 bases from J, with 11 bases between. CDR3 size: 15 residues. The CDR3: CASSTGQTGANVLTF. The CDR3 coding sequence is TGTGCCAGCAGCACCGGGCAAACTGGGGCCAACGTCCTGACTTTC.

This clonotype has just a few counts. The rearrangement uses TRBV5-1 and TRBJ2-7; D is unclear. The V end lost 4 bases, the J end lost 3 bases, and 11 bases lay between the germline ends. Germline V gene lookup returns CDR1 SGHRS and CDR2 YFSETQ. The CDR3 length is 13 residues. In nucleotides, the CDR3 is TGCGCCAGCAGCGATCGGACGGACTACGAGCAGTACTTC. It translates to CASSDRTDYEQYF.

There are a few counts of this clonotype. A single base separates this from a much larger clone, so it may be a read error. The chain combines TRBV5-1 with TRBJ2-7, with D perhaps TRBD1 (5 bases). This CDR3 has 15 amino acids. The V gene lost 3 bases and the J gene lost 1 base, with 14 bases spanning the gap. From germline, CDR1 is SGHRS and CDR2 YFSETQ. As DNA, the CDR3 is TGCGCCAGCAGCTCCCCCTCCCGGACATCCTACGAGCAGTACTTC. Encoded protein: CASSSPSRTSYEQYF.

In this sample, this clonotype is medium-sized (0.01 to 0.1%). The V gene is TRBV9, the J gene TRBJ2-1, with D unclear. The germline V gene encodes CDR1 SGDLS and CDR2 YYNGEE. The CDR3 sequence is 15 residues long. Between the trimmed V and J ends, which lost 0 bases and 8 bases, there was a span of 15 bases. CDR3 residues: CASSVGPARNHEQFF. CDR3 DNA sequence: TGTGCCAGCAGCGTAGGGCCAGCGAGAAATCATGAGCAGTTCTTC.

This clonotype was observed many times. DNA for the CDR3: TGTGCCAGCAGCTTATTGCCAGGAGAGACCCAGTACTTC. Amino acids: CASSLLPGETQYF. The chain employs TRBV7-9 and TRBJ2-5; D is unresolved. V was clipped by 2 bases and J by 4 bases, with 8 bases between them. Per germline, CDR1 SEHNR and CDR2 FQNEAQ (reference sequence). This CDR3 region has 13 residues. The full variable domain, completed using reference TRBV7-9 and TRBJ2-5, is DTGVSQNPRHKITKRGQNVTFRCDPISEHNRLYWYRQTLGQGPEFLTYFQNEAQLEKSRLLSDRFSAERPKGSFSTLEIQRTEQGDSAMYLCASSLLPGETQYFGPGTRLLVL.

Ten or more counts support this clonotype. The chain joins TRBV6-1 to TRBJ2-2; TRBD1 matches 8 bases. With 6 bases clipped from V and 6 bases from J, the junction kept 9 bases outside the gene matches. Per germline, CDR1 MNHNS and CDR2 SASEGT. This CDR3 region has 15 residues. The CDR3 DNA reads as TGTGCCAGCAGAGGAGACAGGGGACGGGCCGGGGAGCTGTTTTTT. This codes for CASRGDRGRAGELFF.

This chain connects TRBV12-3 or TRBV12-4 to TRBJ1-1; D is unclear. The CDR3 runs to 13 residues. V was clipped by 3 bases and J by 7 bases, with 12 bases between them. Written as DNA, the CDR3 is TGTGCCAGCAGTTTCGGATTGATGGTTGAAGCTTTCTTT. Amino acids: CASSFGLMVEAFF.

There are many counts of this clonotype. The chain uses TRBV20-1 and TRBJ2-5; 12 bases align to TRBD2. The CDR3 consists of 14 residues. Germline CDR1 DFQATT, CDR2 SNEGSKA (reference sequence). Trimming took 5 bases from V and 2 from J; bases not matched to a gene: 3. CDR3 bases: TGCAGTGCTCGGACTAGCGGGGCACAAGAGACCCAGTACTTC. This translates into CSARTSGAQETQYF.

This chain uses TRBV7-9 with TRBJ2-6; D unresolved. The CDR3 contains 13 residues. Per the germline V gene, CDR1 is SEHNR and CDR2 is FQNEAQ (reference sequence). V shed 4 bases and J shed 0 bases, with 1 base lying between them. CDR3 sequence reads: CASSSSGANVLTF. The CDR3 DNA reads TGTGCCAGCAGCTCCTCTGGGGCCAACGTCCTGACTTTC.